This T cell receptor (beta chain) emerged from a study of cytomegalovirus exposure and HLA in healthy donors. Study-level results: Using a false discovery rate of 0.05, a later analysis showed that some 16,000 TCR beta sequences were associated with HLA alleles. Follow-up analysis seemed to connect common viral pathogens with several of the most significant clusters identified. Most of the TCR beta V segments (in an earlier analysis) were productive either about 87% or about 30% of the time.

Concerning this clone: The antigen is undetermined.

In the PCR, 60 Vbeta and 13 Jbeta primers were used. Generated by immunoSEQ multiplex PCR, the TCRdb table keeps only in-frame clones and is missing some. The sample lists 150,000 to 200,000 clones, more than 65% occurring once. Every donor was a healthy person donating bone marrow. The V and J ends lost 5 bases and 9 bases respectively, with 9 bases between them. The CDR3 spans 11 residues. CDR1 and CDR2 (germline): SGDLS, YYNGEE. The origin of this receptor is a man aged 45 to 65 in good health and CMV-seropositive. The chain joins TRBV9 to TRBJ2-1; D gene uncertain. Sequenced sample: PBMCs. The CDR3 DNA reads as TGTGCCAGCAGTGACCTAGGTGAGCAGTTCTTC. Translated: CASSDLGEQFF. The full variable domain, completed using reference TRBV9 and TRBJ2-1, is DSGVTQTPKHLITATGQRVTLRCSPRSGDLSVYWYQQSLDQGLQFLIQYYNGEERAKGNILERFSAQQFPDLHSELNLSSLELGDSALYFCASSDLGEQFFGPGTRLTVL.